Listed here are 26 T cell receptor beta chains from one sample, sequenced in a study of early T cells in non-severe SARS-CoV-2 infection (dated by TCRdb to the early 2020s). Library generation was performed with 5' RACE. Sequencer: NextSeq 500. The public reads were reanalyzed by TCRdb: fastp trimming at Q25, MiXCR alignment, in-frame beta chains only. Merged by CDR3 protein, the rows form single entries marked with the most common genes and DNA. For this sample there are just over 60,000 distinct CDR3 sequences; less than 10% appear just once. Roughly 1.2% of the sample is taken by the ten largest. Specimen: whole blood. These TCRs come from an adult who was a healthcare worker with PCR-confirmed SARS-CoV-2 infection or an uninfected control (not recorded which).

This clonotype occurred many times. The chain carries TRBV5-6 and TRBJ2-7; 7 bases align to TRBD1. Germline loops: CDR1 SGHDT, CDR2 YYEEEE. This CDR3 spans 14 amino acids. V lost 4 bases and J lost 2; bases outside the gene matches: 6. The CDR3 protein is CASSPLDRPYEQYV. The CDR3 DNA follows: TGTGCCAGCAGCCCCTTGGACAGGCCCTACGAGCAGTACGTC.

The chain uses TRBV2 and TRBJ1-6, with 8 bases that match TRBD1. Trimming at V came to 6 bases and at J to 8 bases, leaving 3 bases not matched to a gene. The length of the CDR3 is 13 residues. CDR1 is SNHLY and CDR2 is FYNNEI in the germline V gene. CDR3 nucleotides: TGTGCCAGCAGGGCGACAGGGGATTCACCCCTCCACTTT. Amino acid sequence: CASRATGDSPLHF.

The chain is built from TRBV6-2 or TRBV6-3 and TRBJ2-5; no definite D call. The V and J ends lost 7 bases and 2 bases respectively, with 8 bases between them. Germline V gene sequence: CDR1 MNHEY, CDR2 SVGEGT. The CDR3 spans 12 residues. In DNA form, the CDR3 reads TGTGCCAGCAATTTCGGTCAAGAGACCCAGTACTTC. This gives the protein CASNFGQETQYF.

This clonotype has only a few counts. The chain joins TRBV12-3 or TRBV12-4 to TRBJ1-4; tentatively, D is TRBD1 (5 bases). The CDR3 loop spans 17 amino acids. V was pared by 6 bases and J by 7 bases, with 24 bases between. In nucleotides, the CDR3 is TGTGCCAGCAGCACCGATGACCAGGACACAATGGCTGAAAAACTGTTTTTT. This codes for CASSTDDQDTMAEKLFF.

This clonotype was detected a few times. The chain is built from TRBV3-1 and TRBJ2-1; 9 bases map to TRBD1. The CDR3 covers 14 residues. Germline assignment: CDR1 LGHDT and CDR2 YNNKEL (reference sequence). After removal of 6 bases from V and 6 bases from J, the junction contained 6 bases not matched to a gene. CDR3 nucleotide sequence: TGTGCCAGCAGAGACAGGGGGAAGGTCAATGAGCAGTTCTTC. It encodes CASRDRGKVNEQFF.

At least ten counts were recorded for this clonotype. V is TRBV7-8 and J is TRBJ2-4, with D perhaps given as TRBD1 or TRBD2 (6 bases each). Germline V gene sequence: CDR1 SGHVS, CDR2 FQNEAQ. This CDR3 has 19 amino acids. Deletions cut 4 bases from V and 2 bases from J, with 24 bases between. The CDR3 sequence is CASSSTIPSGALTKNIQYF. The CDR3 DNA sequence: TGTGCCAGCAGCTCGACAATACCCTCGGGGGCGCTAACCAAAAACATTCAGTACTTC.

This clonotype has a handful of counts. V and J are TRBV11-2 and TRBJ1-1, with unresolved D. The length of the CDR3 is 14 residues. V was trimmed by 5 bases and J by 7 bases, leaving 17 bases between them. Germline-derived CDR1 and CDR2 are SGHAT and FQNNGV. CDR3 coding DNA: TGTGCCAGCAGCCTATCTCGGTGGTCACTTGAAGCTTTCTTT. This gives the protein CASSLSRWSLEAFF.

The J gene is TRBJ2-3, the V gene TRBV29-1; D could derive from TRBD1 or TRBD2 (5 bases each). V shed 6 bases and J shed 0 bases, with 19 bases lying between them. This CDR3 is 16 amino acids long. Germline V gives CDR1 SQVTM, CDR2 ANQGSEA. Here the CDR3 reads CSVDGTAGRSTDTQYF. CDR3 DNA sequence: TGCAGCGTAGACGGGACGGCAGGACGAAGCACAGATACGCAGTATTTT.

The chain combines TRBV3-1 with TRBJ2-1, with 12 bases lining up with TRBD2. The J segment lost 8 bases and the V segment lost 0 bases, leaving 8 bases of the junction unmatched. Germline lookup yields CDR1 LGHDT and CDR2 YNNKEL (reference sequence). This CDR3 spans 17 amino acids. As DNA, the CDR3 is TGTGCCAGCAGCCAAGAACCTGGACTAGCGGGGTTAGATGAGCAGTTCTTC. Translating gives CASSQEPGLAGLDEQFF.

This clonotype has more than one count but fewer than ten. This chain links TRBV7-3 with TRBJ2-5; 7 bases line up with TRBD1. With V trimmed by 4 bases and J by 3 bases, 2 bases remained unmatched. Germline CDR1 SGHTA, CDR2 FQGTGA. The CDR3 contains 13 residues. CDR3 residues: CASSSDREETQYF. The DNA for the CDR3 is TGTGCCAGCAGCTCCGACAGGGAAGAGACCCAGTACTTC.

V and J are TRBV15 and TRBJ1-2; TRBD1 matches 7 bases. The ends lost 7 bases at V and 5 bases at J; junction bases unmatched: 13. CDR1 is LNHNV, CDR2 YYDKDF, per germline (reference sequence). This CDR3 has 15 residues. CDR3 DNA: TGTGCCACCACCATAATCTCCGGGACAGATTATGGCTACACCTTC. Its protein is CATTIISGTDYGYTF.

This clonotype was counted ten times or more. This chain uses TRBV28 with TRBJ1-1, with D uncertain. The V gene lost 3 bases and the J gene lost 3 bases, with 11 bases spanning the gap. The CDR3 has 14 residues. Germline V gene sequence: CDR1 MDHEN, CDR2 SYDVKM. The CDR3: CASSFWAGDTEAFF. The CDR3 region has the DNA TGTGCCAGCAGTTTCTGGGCAGGAGACACTGAAGCTTTCTTT.

Only a few counts were recorded for this clonotype. CDR3 DNA: TGTGCCAGCAGCCCGGGGGGACTAAACCAAGAGACCCAGTACTTC. It translates to CASSPGGLNQETQYF. V is TRBV7-9 and J is TRBJ2-5, with 7 bases aligning to TRBD2. Germline V gene data show CDR1 as SEHNR and CDR2 as FQNEAQ (reference sequence). The CDR3 loop spans 15 amino acids. The trim removed 5 bases at V and 0 bases at J, leaving 6 bases unmatched.

This clonotype occurred many times. This chain connects TRBV7-9 to TRBJ1-6, with D perhaps TRBD1 (6 bases). The CDR3 is 14 residues long. Germline V CDR1 and CDR2: SEHNR, FQNEAQ (reference sequence). Trimming removed 4 bases at V and 11 bases at J, with 15 bases between. CDR3 coding DNA: TGTGCCAGCAGCTCACAGGGTGATGCAACACCCCTCCACTTT. Its translation is CASSSQGDATPLHF.

This clonotype was seen more than once but under ten times. V is TRBV10-2 and J is TRBJ2-7, with 10 bases that match TRBD2. Trimming at V came to 5 bases and at J to 7 bases, leaving 11 bases not matched to a gene. Germline V gene sequence: CDR1 WSHSY, CDR2 SAAADI. The CDR3 extends over 15 amino acids. The DNA for the CDR3 is TGCGCCAGCAGTCGGGGAACTAGCGGGGTAGGGGAGCAGTACGTC. The encoded protein is CASSRGTSGVGEQYV.

This clonotype was recorded a few times. V is TRBV12-3 or TRBV12-4 and J is TRBJ1-3, with D possibly being TRBD1 (6 bases). This CDR3 has 16 residues. The germline V and J ends were trimmed by 5 bases and 1 base, with 15 bases remaining between them. Written as DNA, the CDR3 is TGTGCCAGCAGTCCAGGGACACCATATTCTGGAAACACCATATATTTT. Translating gives CASSPGTPYSGNTIYF.

This clonotype was detected a few times. V and J are TRBV13 and TRBJ1-6, with 10 bases lining up with TRBD1. The trim removed 2 bases at V and 10 bases at J, leaving 11 bases unmatched. The CDR3 contains 17 residues. Looked up from germline, CDR1 is PRHDT and CDR2 is FYEKMQ (reference sequence). CDR3: CASSLITGTGVRSPLHF. The CDR3, as DNA: TGTGCCAGCAGCTTAATTACCGGGACAGGGGTTCGATCACCCCTCCACTTT.

Only a few counts were recorded for this clonotype. V and J are TRBV20-1 and TRBJ1-1; D gene unclear. V gave up 6 bases and J gave up 2 bases, with 19 bases separating them. Looked up from germline, CDR1 is DFQATT and CDR2 is SNEGSKA (reference sequence). The CDR3 consists of 15 residues. The CDR3 bases are TGCAGTGCAAAGAACGGCCAGCAAATAAACACTGAAGCTTTCTTT. Encoded protein: CSAKNGQQINTEAFF.

This clonotype was seen more than once but under ten times. The gene calls are TRBV5-1 and TRBJ1-6; D call uncertain. Trimming pared 0 bases from V and 6 bases from J, leaving 19 bases between. CDR3 length: 18 residues. The germline CDR1 and CDR2 sequences are SGHRS and YFSETQ. CDR3: CASSLEAPGLGSNSPLHF. Here the CDR3 DNA reads TGCGCCAGCAGCTTGGAGGCTCCGGGGTTGGGGAGTAATTCACCCCTCCACTTT.

The chain links TRBV29-1 to TRBJ1-1; D remains unclear. In germline, CDR1 is SQVTM, CDR2 ANQGSEA. This CDR3 comprises 12 residues. V lost 7 bases to trimming and J lost 10 bases, with 19 bases between them. The DNA of the CDR3 is TGCAGCGCGATTGGCAAGACCCCTTTAGCTTTCTTT. This encodes CSAIGKTPLAFF.

In its sample, this clonotype was seen a few times. The chain combines TRBV12-3 or TRBV12-4 with TRBJ1-4; D possibly corresponds to TRBD1 (5 bases). Trimming left V 5 bases short and J 8 bases short, with 18 bases between. The CDR3 is made up of 15 amino acids. For the CDR3, the DNA is TGTGCCAGCAGTCCCCCGGGGGGAAAGGGGGAAAAACTGTTTTTT. As protein: CASSPPGGKGEKLFF.

The V call is TRBV30, the J call TRBJ2-2; a weak D match, TRBD1 (6 bases). Per germline, CDR1 GTSNPN and CDR2 SVGIG (reference sequence). CDR3 length: 11 amino acids. Trimming stripped 3 bases from V and 7 bases from J, with 6 bases between. CDR3 sequence reads: CAWRQGGELFF. The CDR3 DNA reads TGTGCCTGGAGACAGGGCGGGGAGCTGTTTTTT.

This clonotype was detected many times. The chain combines TRBV12-3 or TRBV12-4 with TRBJ2-3; D unclear. Trimming pared 3 bases from V and 0 bases from J, leaving 7 bases between. The length of the CDR3 is 14 residues. CDR3 bases: TGTGCCAGCAGTTTTTCCGAAAGCACAGATACGCAGTATTTT. Translating it yields CASSFSESTDTQYF.

This clonotype was found many times. CDR3 nucleotides: TGTGCCAGCAGCTTTCCCCGGAACACCGGGGAGCTGTTTTTT. This sequence encodes CASSFPRNTGELFF. V is TRBV7-9 and J is TRBJ2-2; unclear D gene. The CDR3 is made up of 14 amino acids. The germline V and J ends were trimmed by 3 bases and 1 base, with 6 bases remaining between them. The germline gives CDR1 SEHNR, CDR2 FQNEAQ (reference sequence).

The chain recombines TRBV20-1 with TRBJ1-5, with D maybe TRBD1 (6 bases). The germline V and J ends were trimmed by 6 bases and 4 bases, with 10 bases remaining between them. The CDR3 extends over 12 amino acids. Germline values: CDR1 DFQATT, CDR2 SNEGSKA (reference sequence). The CDR3 is CSALQGNQPQHF. The CDR3 region has the DNA TGCAGTGCCTTACAGGGAAATCAGCCCCAGCATTTT.

This clonotype has a handful of counts. This chain joins TRBV25-1 and TRBJ2-3; D tentatively fits TRBD1 or TRBD2 (5 bases each). The CDR3 totals 14 residues. Germline V gives CDR1 MGHDK, CDR2 SYGVNS. V gave up 6 bases and J gave up 3 bases, with 13 bases separating them. The CDR3 protein is CASSPWGRTDTQYF. CDR3 nucleotides: TGTGCCAGCAGCCCCTGGGGACGAACAGATACGCAGTATTTT. The full variable domain, rest sourced from reference TRBV25-1 and TRBJ2-3, is EADIYQTPRYLVIGTGKKITLECSQTMGHDKMYWYQQDPGMELHLIHYSYGVNSTEKGDLSSESTVSRIRTEHFPLTLESARPSHTSQYLCASSPWGRTDTQYFGPGTRLTVL.